This is a list of T cell receptor beta chains from one sample in a study of shared clonotypes between healthy human individuals. The assay was immunoSEQ multiplex PCR, and TCRdb's table has in-frame clones only and misses some. The data show about 1 million clones, with approximately 76% seen just once and 1.4% held by the top ten. The specimen sequenced was memory CD4+ T cells sorted from blood. The receptors were sampled from a man younger than 35 in good health. CDR3s include the opening cysteine and the closing phenylalanine or tryptophan. A D gene is named only where the DNA matches it firmly. For some rows the clone size is stated as once, few or many, or as a class when expanded; others skip it.

clone_size	d_call	j_call	v_call	cdr3_length	cdr3_aa	cdr3_nt
-	-	TRBJ2-3	TRBV23-1	16	CASSPSRKGHTDTQYF	TGCGCCAGCAGCCCGAGTCGGAAAGGGCACACAGATACGCAGTATTTT
few	TRBD2	TRBJ2-3	TRBV11-2	17	CASSLGLAGVFTDTQYF	TGTGCCAGCAGCTTGGGACTAGCGGGAGTTTTTACAGATACGCAGTATTTT
-	-	TRBJ2-3	TRBV5-1	13	CASSFGGSDTQYF	TGCGCCAGCAGCTTTGGGGGTAGCGATACGCAGTATTTT
-	TRBD1	TRBJ2-3	TRBV18	13	CASSPRGQDTQYF	TGTGCCAGCTCACCCAGGGGGCAAGATACGCAGTATTTT
-	TRBD1	TRBJ2-7	TRBV30	14	CAWSVRGTAYEQYF	TGTGCCTGGAGTGTACGTGGGACAGCCTACGAGCAGTACTTC
-	-	TRBJ1-3	TRBV29-1	13	CSVGQTSGNTIYF	TGCAGCGTCGGACAGACCTCTGGAAACACCATATATTTT
few	TRBD1	TRBJ2-1	TRBV7-2	15	CASSLGGTGEYEQFF	TGTGCCAGCAGCTTAGGGGGGACAGGGGAATATGAGCAGTTCTTC
-	-	TRBJ2-5	TRBV5-1	15	CASSSTRPQGETQYF	TGCGCCAGCAGCTCGACTAGGCCTCAGGGAGAGACCCAGTACTTC
few	-	TRBJ2-3	TRBV4-3	15	CASSQQLAATDTQYF	TGCGCCAGCAGCCAACAATTAGCGGCCACAGATACGCAGTATTTT
few	-	TRBJ1-1	TRBV2	13	CASSGVFDTEAFF	TGTGCCAGCAGTGGAGTCTTCGACACTGAAGCTTTCTTT
-	-	TRBJ2-3	TRBV23-1	16	CASRKLFGVHTDTQYF	TGCGCCAGCCGTAAGTTATTCGGGGTCCACACAGATACGCAGTATTTT
-	-	TRBJ2-7	TRBV7-8	14	CASSLLPAGHEQYF	TGTGCCAGCAGCTTACTCCCCGCCGGCCACGAGCAGTACTTC